The 27 T cell receptor beta chains given below trace back to one sample, sequenced in a study of T-cell memory formation after mild COVID-19. TCRdb processed the 5' RACE reads anew with MiXCR; each CDR3 protein has one entry. The data contain hundreds of thousands of distinct CDR3 sequences, around 25% of them singletons. Sequenced: PBMCs or a T cell subset sorted from them (not recorded which). These receptors all come from an adult woman who had mild COVID-19 (a few samples of this study predate the infection). Cell type and time point are not known.

The chain couples TRBV6-5 to TRBJ2-7; tentative D call: TRBD2 (5 bases). This CDR3 contains 19 residues. Trimming shortened V by 4 bases and J by 4 bases, and 29 bases separated the two germline ends. Germline assignment: CDR1 MNHEY and CDR2 SVGAGI. The DNA for the CDR3 is TGTGCCAGCAGTTTTCGATTGGTGATAGCGTCAGCCGCAGGATACGAGCAGTACTTC. It translates to CASSFRLVIASAAGYEQYF.

The chain carries TRBV7-9 and TRBJ2-7; 9 positions agree with TRBD1. CDR1 SEHNR and CDR2 FQNEAQ come from the germline V gene (reference sequence). The CDR3 spans 14 residues. J gave up 6 bases and V 5 bases, and 8 bases lay outside the gene matches. The CDR3 loop is CASSLRDRAGEQYF. As DNA, the CDR3 is TGTGCCAGCAGCCTCCGGGACAGGGCGGGCGAGCAGTACTTC.

This clonotype was picked up many times. This chain joins TRBV12-3 or TRBV12-4 and TRBJ2-7; no definite D call. Trimming stripped 1 base from V and 6 bases from J, with 7 bases between. This CDR3 is 12 amino acids long. The CDR3 bases are TGTGCCAGCAGTTTAGGGGCAGGCGAGCAGTACTTC. Encoded protein: CASSLGAGEQYF.

CDR3: CASSALGAREKLFF. DNA of the CDR3: TGTGCCAGCAGTGCCCTGGGTGCTAGGGAAAAACTGTTTTTT. The chain has TRBV27 and TRBJ1-4; D is undetermined. Looked up from germline, CDR1 is MNHEY and CDR2 is SMNVEV (reference sequence). The CDR3 contains 14 residues. The ends were cut back, 5 bases at V and 8 bases at J, with 15 bases in the middle.

The chain has TRBV6-4 and TRBJ2-5; D ambiguous. Trimming took 0 bases from V and 1 from J, leaving 24 bases between them. This CDR3 region has 20 residues. Germline V gene sequence: CDR1 MRHNA, CDR2 SNTAGT. CDR3 region: CASSDSKWFAPRVGQETQYF. DNA of the CDR3: TGTGCCAGCAGTGACTCCAAATGGTTCGCCCCCCGTGTCGGCCAAGAGACCCAGTACTTC.

This clonotype was detected only a few times. This CDR3 is CATSRAINYGYTF. The CDR3 bases are TGTGCCACCAGCAGAGCAATCAACTATGGCTACACCTTC. The genes are TRBV15 and TRBJ1-2; no firm D call. Looked up from germline, CDR1 is LNHNV and CDR2 is YYDKDF (reference sequence). The CDR3 is 13 residues long. V was trimmed by 1 base and J by 2 bases, leaving 5 bases between them.

The rearrangement joins TRBV28 to TRBJ2-7; the D gene is possibly TRBD1 (5 bases). V was pared by 2 bases and J by 4 bases, with 9 bases between. Germline CDR1 and CDR2: MDHEN and SYDVKM. The CDR3 has 13 residues. CDR3 sequence (DNA): TGTGCCAGCAGTTTACAGGGCGGTTACGAGCAGTACTTC. As protein: CASSLQGGYEQYF.

The sample holds a few counts of this clonotype. V usage is TRBV7-3 and J usage is TRBJ2-1; D may be TRBD2 (6 bases). This CDR3 has 16 residues. The V end lost 0 bases, the J end lost 3 bases, and 12 bases lay between the germline ends. CDR1 is SGHTA, CDR2 FQGTGA, per germline. The chain's CDR3 is CASSLTEGSNYNEQFF. The DNA for the CDR3 is TGTGCCAGCAGCTTAACGGAGGGAAGCAACTACAATGAGCAGTTCTTC.

The CDR3 bases are TGTGCCAGCAGTGAGTGGGCCACCATGGGTGAAAAACTGTTTTTT. Encoded protein: CASSEWATMGEKLFF. The rearrangement links TRBV25-1 to TRBJ1-4; no clear D. The ends were cut back, 3 bases at V and 7 bases at J, with 15 bases in the middle. Germline CDR1 and CDR2: MGHDK and SYGVNS. This CDR3 has 15 residues.

This clonotype was picked up many times. The V call is TRBV4-2, the J call TRBJ1-1, with D uncertain. Germline V lookup: CDR1 LGHNA, CDR2 YNFKEQ. V was pared by 2 bases and J by 0 bases, with 13 bases between. The CDR3 covers 16 residues. For the CDR3, the DNA is TGTGCCAGCAGCCAATCCGGGCGGCAGATGAACACTGAAGCTTTCTTT. Translation gives CASSQSGRQMNTEAFF.

This clonotype was detected once. This chain connects TRBV5-1 to TRBJ1-2; D may be TRBD1 (6 bases). The CDR3 contains 14 residues. CDR1 SGHRS and CDR2 YFSETQ come from the germline V gene. V lost 4 bases, J lost 4 bases, and 14 bases lay in between. In nucleotides, the CDR3 is TGCGCCAGCAGCCGTGACGGGGGCGGCTATGGCTACACCTTC. It encodes CASSRDGGGYGYTF.

The rearrangement joins TRBV20-1 to TRBJ1-4; no reliable D call. CDR1 and CDR2 from the germline V gene are DFQATT and SNEGSKA (reference sequence). Trimming removed 3 bases at V and 4 bases at J, with 9 bases between. This CDR3 has 13 residues. CDR3 amino acids: CSASLPDNEKLFF. CDR3 sequence (DNA): TGCAGTGCTAGTCTTCCGGATAATGAAAAACTGTTTTTT.

V gene TRBV18 combines with J gene TRBJ2-1; D uncertain. In germline, CDR1 is KGHSH, CDR2 LQKENI. Trimming shortened V by 0 bases and J by 1 base, and 16 bases separated the two germline ends. This CDR3 is 18 amino acids long. CDR3 in DNA: TGTGCCAGCTCACCACCTCAGCGCTTCCGATGGTCCTACAATGAGCAGTTCTTC. It specifies CASSPPQRFRWSYNEQFF.

This sequence joins TRBV5-1 and TRBJ1-4; D unclear. V was pared by 4 bases and J by 4 bases, with 14 bases between. CDR1 is SGHRS, CDR2 YFSETQ, per germline. The CDR3 extends over 15 amino acids. The CDR3 DNA sequence: TGCGCCAGCAGCCCGGGGAGCCAGGTTAATGAAAAACTGTTTTTT. Its translation is CASSPGSQVNEKLFF.

In its sample, this clonotype was seen once. This sequence joins TRBV4-2 and TRBJ1-1; a possible D gene is TRBD1 (5 bases). Trimming stripped 4 bases from V and 4 bases from J, with 16 bases between. Germline assignment: CDR1 LGHNA and CDR2 YNFKEQ. The CDR3 contains 15 residues. The CDR3 bases are TGTGCCAGCAGCCGGGAACCGGGGGTGGGCACTGAAGCTTTCTTT. Its translation is CASSREPGVGTEAFF.

This clonotype was recorded a few times. J is TRBJ2-5 and V is TRBV7-8, with 8 bases identical to TRBD2. The CDR3 loop spans 15 amino acids. With 6 bases clipped from V and 10 bases from J, the junction kept 16 bases outside the gene matches. Germline loops: CDR1 SGHVS, CDR2 FQNEAQ. CDR3 coding DNA: TGTGCCAGCAGTCCATTAGGGCGGGAGGATAGGGGCCAGTACTTC. The encoded protein is CASSPLGREDRGQYF.

The J gene is TRBJ1-2, the V gene TRBV20-1; D unresolved. The CDR3 consists of 13 residues. V was pared by 4 bases and J by 7 bases, with 16 bases between. In germline, CDR1 is DFQATT, CDR2 SNEGSKA (reference sequence). The DNA of the CDR3 is TGCAGTGCTACCCGGAGCGGGGTTGGTGGCTACACCTTC. This codes for CSATRSGVGGYTF.

The chain links TRBV20-1 to TRBJ1-2, with no clear D. Germline-derived CDR1 and CDR2 are DFQATT and SNEGSKA (reference sequence). The CDR3 is made up of 11 amino acids. The V end lost 1 base, the J end lost 8 bases, and 8 bases lay between the germline ends. The CDR3 DNA sequence: TGCAGTGCTAGAGGTTCGGGGGGCTACACCTTC. Its translation: CSARGSGGYTF.

The chain joins TRBV25-1 to TRBJ2-1; 7 bases match TRBD1. The germline gives CDR1 MGHDK, CDR2 SYGVNS. This CDR3 is 15 amino acids long. V lost 2 bases to trimming and J lost 6 bases; unmatched junction nucleotides: 7. The CDR3 DNA reads TGTGCCAGCAGTGAAAAGGGGGCCGGAGCCAATGAGCAGTTCTTC. Its protein is CASSEKGAGANEQFF. Supplemented by reference TRBV25-1 and TRBJ2-1, the full variable domain reads EADIYQTPRYLVIGTGKKITLECSQTMGHDKMYWYQQDPGMELHLIHYSYGVNSTEKGDLSSESTVSRIRTEHFPLTLESARPSHTSQYLCASSEKGAGANEQFFGPGTRLTVL.

The sample holds a few counts of this clonotype. This CDR3 reads CASSQENHSYGYTF. The CDR3 DNA reads TGCGCCAGCAGCCAAGAAAACCATTCCTATGGCTACACCTTC. The chain recombines TRBV4-1 with TRBJ1-2; D unresolved. Germline assignment: CDR1 MGHRA and CDR2 YSYEKL. The V end lost 0 bases, the J end lost 4 bases, and 9 bases lay between the germline ends. This CDR3 has 14 amino acids.

The V and J genes are TRBV3-1 and TRBJ2-6, with unresolved D. V lost 7 bases and J 0 bases, leaving 7 bases between the germline ends. Germline values: CDR1 LGHDT, CDR2 YNNKEL (reference sequence). The CDR3 runs to 14 residues. The CDR3 loop reads CASTVSSGANVLTF. The CDR3 bases are TGTGCCAGCACCGTGAGCTCTGGGGCCAACGTCCTGACTTTC. Full variable domain (rest looked up from reference TRBV3-1 and TRBJ2-6): DTAVSQTPKYLVTQMGNDKSIKCEQNLGHDTMYWYKQDSKKFLKIMFSYNNKELIINETVPNRFSPKSPDKAHLNLHINSLELGDSAVYFCASTVSSGANVLTFGAGSRLTVL.

The rearrangement uses TRBV20-1 and TRBJ1-5, with no clear D. In germline, CDR1 is DFQATT, CDR2 SNEGSKA (reference sequence). The CDR3 has 13 amino acids. The V end lost 3 bases, the J end lost 3 bases, and 9 bases lay between the germline ends. CDR3 in DNA: TGCAGTGCTAGTGAAGGCTTCAATCAGCCCCAGCATTTT. It translates to CSASEGFNQPQHF.

This CDR3 reads CASSSSGYEQYF. CDR3 nucleotides: TGTGCCAGCAGTTCAAGCGGCTACGAGCAGTACTTC. The chain joins TRBV6-2 or TRBV6-3 to TRBJ2-7, with a tentative D call TRBD2 (5 bases). The germline V and J ends were trimmed by 4 bases and 3 bases, with 7 bases remaining between them. CDR1 and CDR2 from the germline V gene are MNHEY and SVGEGT. The CDR3 has 12 amino acids.

This clonotype occurred a few times. The V and J genes are TRBV27 and TRBJ2-2; D is uncertain. This CDR3 is built from 12 residues. Germline values: CDR1 MNHEY, CDR2 SMNVEV (reference sequence). V was clipped by 1 base and J by 6 bases, with 3 bases between them. The CDR3 bases are TGTGCCAGCAGTTTATTCGCCGGGGAGCTGTTTTTT. Its translation: CASSLFAGELFF.

This chain uses TRBV12-3 or TRBV12-4 with TRBJ2-3, with a weak D call TRBD2 (6 bases). Between the trimmed V and J ends, which lost 3 bases and 0 bases, there was a span of 13 bases. The CDR3 consists of 16 residues. The CDR3 reads CASSLGPGVSTDTQYF. For the CDR3, the DNA is TGTGCCAGCAGTTTGGGCCCGGGGGTGAGCACAGATACGCAGTATTTT.

This chain joins TRBV12-3 or TRBV12-4 and TRBJ2-7; D call uncertain. Trimming left V 5 bases short and J 7 bases short, with 15 bases between. This CDR3 has 13 residues. The CDR3 here is CASSNRYSSEQYF. The CDR3 DNA reads as TGTGCCAGCAGTAACCGCTACTCTAGTGAGCAGTACTTC.

This clonotype was seen at least ten times. This chain links TRBV5-1 with TRBJ2-3; D possibly uses TRBD1 or TRBD2 (5 bases each). Germline CDR1 SGHRS, CDR2 YFSETQ. This CDR3 has 13 amino acids. V lost 6 bases and J lost 5, with 13 bases in between. The CDR3 sequence is CASKGDPRDTQYF. The CDR3 DNA is TGCGCCAGCAAAGGGGACCCTCGAGATACGCAGTATTTT.